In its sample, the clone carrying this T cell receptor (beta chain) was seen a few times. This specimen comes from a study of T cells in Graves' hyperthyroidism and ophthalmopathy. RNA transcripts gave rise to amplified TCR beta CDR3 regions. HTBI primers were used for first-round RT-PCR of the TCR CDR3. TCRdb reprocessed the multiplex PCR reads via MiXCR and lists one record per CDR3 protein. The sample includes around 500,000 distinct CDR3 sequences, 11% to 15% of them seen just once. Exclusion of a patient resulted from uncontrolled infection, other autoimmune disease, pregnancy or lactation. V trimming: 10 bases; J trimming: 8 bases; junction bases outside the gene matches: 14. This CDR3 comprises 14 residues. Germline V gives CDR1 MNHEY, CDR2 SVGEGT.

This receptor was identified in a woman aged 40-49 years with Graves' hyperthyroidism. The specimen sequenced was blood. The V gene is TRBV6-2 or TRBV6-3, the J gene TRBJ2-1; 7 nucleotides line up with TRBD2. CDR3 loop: CAILGAGASDEQFF. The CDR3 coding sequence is TGTGCCATCTTAGGGGCGGGAGCTAGCGATGAGCAGTTCTTC.